This is a list of T cell receptor beta chains from one sample in a study of response to subunit inactivated influenza vaccine. TCRdb fed the RT-PCR reads into MiXCR, producing one record per CDR3 protein. In the table there are some 570,000 distinct CDR3 sequences, about 10% of which are singletons. These data also formed part of another study, on T cells expressing NK-cell markers.

The specimen was PBMCs from blood, collected on the day of vaccination. The receptors shown here come from a man aged 50 to 59 who received an inactivated influenza vaccine. Each CDR3 is given with its conserved first and last residue. Each record gives: V gene, clone size, J gene, D gene, CDR3 protein, CDR3 DNA. A D gene is named only where the DNA matches it firmly. Some rows mark clone size as missing; the rest say once, few, many or name a class of expanded clone.

TRBV7-2	many	TRBJ1-1	.	CASSLESREAFF	TGTGCCAGCAGCTTAGAGAGCAGAGAAGCTTTCTTT
TRBV6-1	few	TRBJ2-7	.	CASSLWDAYEQYF	TGTGCCAGCAGTCTGTGGGACGCCTACGAGCAGTACTTC
TRBV7-2	.	TRBJ2-3	.	CASSLNPGGVTDTQYF	TGTGCCAGCAGCTTAAACCCCGGCGGGGTCACAGATACGCAGTATTTT
TRBV6-2/TRBV6-3	.	TRBJ2-1	.	CASSRGQGLSYNEQFF	TGTGCCAGCAGTAGGGGCCAGGGCTTGTCCTACAATGAGCAGTTCTTC
TRBV5-1	.	TRBJ1-6	.	CASSVGTPNSPLHF	TGCGCCAGCAGCGTAGGGACACCTAATTCACCCCTCCACTTT
TRBV5-6	few	TRBJ2-1	TRBD2	CASSLEPSGGTSYNEQFF	TGTGCCAGCAGCTTGGAACCTAGCGGGGGAACATCCTACAATGAGCAGTTCTTC
TRBV7-9	many	TRBJ2-3	.	CASSLLGDTQYF	TGTGCCAGCAGCCTACTCGGGGATACGCAGTATTTT
TRBV29-1	many	TRBJ2-2	TRBD2	CSVPSGIYTGELFF	TGCAGCGTCCCAAGCGGGATTTACACCGGGGAGCTGTTTTTT
TRBV11-2	many	TRBJ2-1	TRBD2	CASSPGLAAPKGRYNEQFF	TGTGCCAGCAGCCCCGGACTAGCGGCACCCAAGGGGAGGTACAATGAGCAGTTCTTC
TRBV4-1	few	TRBJ2-4	TRBD1	CASSQEGQGRNIQYF	TGCGCCAGCAGCCAAGAGGGACAGGGAAGGAACATTCAGTACTTC
TRBV29-1	.	TRBJ2-7	.	CSVGDNSCEQYF	TGCAGCGTTGGGGACAACTCCTGCGAGCAGTACTTC
TRBV5-1	.	TRBJ1-2	.	CASSLAPGHNYGYTF	TGCGCCAGCAGCTTGGCCCCGGGCCATAACTATGGCTACACCTTC
TRBV28	.	TRBJ1-2	TRBD1	CASSSGTGANNYGYTF	TGTGCCAGCAGTTCCGGGACAGGGGCGAATAACTATGGCTACACCTTC
TRBV3-1	.	TRBJ1-5	.	CASSQTAYSNQPQHF	TGTGCCAGCAGCCAAACGGCATATAGCAATCAGCCCCAGCATTTT
TRBV7-3	.	TRBJ2-1	TRBD2	CASSFGAGEVQFF	TGTGCCAGCAGCTTTGGAGCGGGAGAGGTGCAGTTCTTC
TRBV20-1	.	TRBJ1-6	TRBD1	CSLYQAGTGGRSPLHF	TGCAGTTTATACCAGGCCGGGACAGGGGGCCGGTCACCCCTCCACTTT
TRBV6-5	few	TRBJ2-1	.	CASSLTPDRSYNEQFF	TGTGCCAGCAGTCTCACTCCAGACAGGTCCTACAATGAGCAGTTCTTC
TRBV20-1	many	TRBJ2-7	.	CSARGLDEQYF	TGCAGTGCTAGGGGTCTCGACGAGCAGTACTTC
TRBV30	.	TRBJ2-7	.	CAWSVDVPNEQYF	TGTGCCTGGAGTGTAGACGTGCCGAACGAGCAGTACTTC
TRBV7-6	.	TRBJ2-5	TRBD2	CASSTGLAGMETQYF	TGTGCCAGCAGTACGGGACTAGCGGGAATGGAGACCCAGTACTTC
TRBV4-3	.	TRBJ2-1	.	CASSQEGRGGTNEQFF	TGCGCCAGCAGCCAAGAGGGGAGGGGGGGAACCAATGAGCAGTTCTTC
TRBV12-3/TRBV12-4	.	TRBJ1-1	TRBD1	CASSPGQKSGAFF	TGTGCCAGCAGCCCGGGACAGAAATCAGGGGCTTTCTTT
TRBV4-3	few	TRBJ1-3	.	CASSLTAPGDGNTIYF	TGCGCCAGCAGCCTCACAGCTCCAGGCGATGGAAACACCATATATTTT
TRBV12-3/TRBV12-4	many	TRBJ2-5	TRBD1	CASSLGYTGGLQETQYF	TGTGCCAGCAGTTTAGGGTATACAGGGGGCCTCCAAGAGACCCAGTACTTC
TRBV29-1	few	TRBJ1-4	TRBD1	CSVGAGGREKLFF	TGCAGCGTGGGGGCAGGGGGCCGAGAAAAACTGTTTTTT
TRBV27	few	TRBJ2-2	.	CASSLIPAQRPGELFF	TGTGCCAGCAGTTTGATCCCCGCTCAAAGGCCCGGGGAGCTGTTTTTT
TRBV7-8	few	TRBJ2-2	TRBD2	CASTVAGDLLFNTGELFF	TGTGCCAGCACCGTAGCGGGGGACCTACTATTTAACACCGGGGAGCTGTTTTTT
TRBV28	.	TRBJ2-7	TRBD1	CASSPIQQGAGYEQYF	TGTGCCAGCAGTCCTATACAACAGGGGGCTGGATACGAGCAGTACTTC
TRBV28	many	TRBJ2-1	TRBD2	CASSFTSGLNEQFF	TGTGCCAGCAGTTTCACTAGCGGGCTTAATGAGCAGTTCTTC
TRBV12-3/TRBV12-4	few	TRBJ2-3	TRBD2	CASSSQTSGGLGDTQYF	TGTGCCAGCAGTTCTCAGACTAGCGGGGGACTCGGAGATACGCAGTATTTT
TRBV7-8	.	TRBJ2-4	.	CASSALGTQNIQYF	TGTGCCAGCAGCGCGTTGGGGACTCAAAACATTCAGTACTTC
TRBV5-6	many	TRBJ1-2	.	CASSLGRRANYGYTF	TGTGCCAGCAGCTTGGGACGTAGAGCTAACTATGGCTACACCTTC
TRBV3-1	.	TRBJ1-3	.	CASSRPQGSGNTIYF	TGTGCCAGCAGCCGCCCGCAAGGCTCTGGAAACACCATATATTTT
TRBV6-2/TRBV6-3	.	TRBJ1-5	TRBD1	CASRVTGRYNQPQHF	TGTGCCAGCAGAGTGACAGGGAGATACAATCAGCCCCAGCATTTT
TRBV14	.	TRBJ2-2	TRBD2	CASSQGTSVSTGELFF	TGTGCCAGCAGCCAAGGGACTAGCGTCAGCACCGGGGAGCTGTTTTTT
TRBV4-3	few	TRBJ2-3	TRBD2	CASSQDGTNTDTQYF	TGCGCCAGCAGCCAAGATGGGACTAACACAGATACGCAGTATTTT
TRBV18	few	TRBJ2-2	.	CASSPGFTGELFF	TGTGCCAGCTCACCAGGTTTCACCGGGGAGCTGTTTTTT
TRBV12-3/TRBV12-4	few	TRBJ2-1	.	CASSAGRGSYNEQFF	TGTGCCAGCAGTGCCGGTAGGGGCTCCTACAATGAGCAGTTCTTC
TRBV20-1	many	TRBJ1-4	.	CSARDGQGLREKLFF	TGCAGTGCTAGAGATGGTCAGGGTCTCCGGGAAAAACTGTTTTTT
TRBV19	.	TRBJ1-1	.	CASSPPRGWNTEAFF	TGTGCCAGTAGTCCCCCGCGGGGGTGGAACACTGAAGCTTTCTTT
TRBV7-2	many	TRBJ1-5	.	CASSPTWGLNQPQHF	TGTGCCAGCAGCCCTACCTGGGGGCTTAATCAGCCCCAGCATTTT
TRBV14	few	TRBJ2-1	.	CASSQGQRGVNEQFF	TGTGCCAGCAGCCAGGGGCAAAGGGGTGTCAATGAGCAGTTCTTC
TRBV20-1	few	TRBJ1-5	TRBD1	CSARVAGGGSNQPQHF	TGCAGTGCTAGAGTGGCAGGGGGTGGAAGCAATCAGCCCCAGCATTTT
TRBV27	few	TRBJ2-2	TRBD2	CASSAIIGRGRGTGELFF	TGTGCCAGCAGTGCGATAATCGGTCGCGGGAGAGGAACCGGGGAGCTGTTTTTT
TRBV6-1	few	TRBJ2-5	.	CASRPWTEETQYF	TGTGCCAGCCGTCCATGGACGGAAGAGACCCAGTACTTC
TRBV5-1	.	TRBJ2-5	.	CASSFSQGYQETQYF	TGCGCCAGCAGCTTTTCCCAGGGTTACCAAGAGACCCAGTACTTC
TRBV9	few	TRBJ2-1	TRBD1	CASSVGQGGEYEQFF	TGTGCCAGCAGCGTAGGACAGGGGGGGGAATATGAGCAGTTCTTC
TRBV12-3/TRBV12-4	.	TRBJ1-1	TRBD1	CASSWGTGGGTEAFF	TGTGCCAGCAGTTGGGGAACAGGGGGCGGCACTGAAGCTTTCTTT
TRBV20-1	many	TRBJ2-3	TRBD1	CSLFGQGVSTDTQYF	TGCAGTCTCTTCGGACAGGGGGTCAGCACAGATACGCAGTATTTT
TRBV28	few	TRBJ1-2	TRBD1	CASSFRLGQSGNYGYTF	TGTGCCAGCAGTTTTAGGCTGGGACAGTCGGGGAACTATGGCTACACCTTC
TRBV4-3	.	TRBJ1-1	.	CASSQDHGLDNTEAFF	TGCGCCAGCAGCCAAGATCACGGGCTCGACAACACTGAAGCTTTCTTT
TRBV29-1	.	TRBJ2-1	TRBD2	CSVTLAGVGGEQFF	TGCAGCGTGACCCTAGCGGGAGTTGGTGGTGAGCAGTTCTTC
TRBV11-1	.	TRBJ2-1	.	CASSLRKLTGTRSYNVQFF	TGTGCCAGCAGCTTACGCAAACTTACCGGGACACGTTCCTACAATGTGCAGTTCTTC
TRBV5-1	many	TRBJ2-1	TRBD2	CASSLRLAGGEVEQFF	TGCGCCAGCAGCCTGCGACTAGCGGGGGGAGAGGTTGAGCAGTTCTTC
TRBV9	few	TRBJ2-2	.	CASSVTQTGELFF	TGTGCCAGCAGCGTCACCCAGACCGGGGAGCTGTTTTTT
TRBV28	.	TRBJ2-1	.	CASSFLYSGRRVYNEQFF	TGTGCCAGCAGTTTTTTATACTCGGGCAGACGCGTTTACAATGAGCAGTTCTTC
TRBV4-2	.	TRBJ1-5	.	CASSQDSRPNQPQHF	TGTGCCAGCAGCCAAGACAGCCGTCCCAATCAGCCCCAGCATTTT